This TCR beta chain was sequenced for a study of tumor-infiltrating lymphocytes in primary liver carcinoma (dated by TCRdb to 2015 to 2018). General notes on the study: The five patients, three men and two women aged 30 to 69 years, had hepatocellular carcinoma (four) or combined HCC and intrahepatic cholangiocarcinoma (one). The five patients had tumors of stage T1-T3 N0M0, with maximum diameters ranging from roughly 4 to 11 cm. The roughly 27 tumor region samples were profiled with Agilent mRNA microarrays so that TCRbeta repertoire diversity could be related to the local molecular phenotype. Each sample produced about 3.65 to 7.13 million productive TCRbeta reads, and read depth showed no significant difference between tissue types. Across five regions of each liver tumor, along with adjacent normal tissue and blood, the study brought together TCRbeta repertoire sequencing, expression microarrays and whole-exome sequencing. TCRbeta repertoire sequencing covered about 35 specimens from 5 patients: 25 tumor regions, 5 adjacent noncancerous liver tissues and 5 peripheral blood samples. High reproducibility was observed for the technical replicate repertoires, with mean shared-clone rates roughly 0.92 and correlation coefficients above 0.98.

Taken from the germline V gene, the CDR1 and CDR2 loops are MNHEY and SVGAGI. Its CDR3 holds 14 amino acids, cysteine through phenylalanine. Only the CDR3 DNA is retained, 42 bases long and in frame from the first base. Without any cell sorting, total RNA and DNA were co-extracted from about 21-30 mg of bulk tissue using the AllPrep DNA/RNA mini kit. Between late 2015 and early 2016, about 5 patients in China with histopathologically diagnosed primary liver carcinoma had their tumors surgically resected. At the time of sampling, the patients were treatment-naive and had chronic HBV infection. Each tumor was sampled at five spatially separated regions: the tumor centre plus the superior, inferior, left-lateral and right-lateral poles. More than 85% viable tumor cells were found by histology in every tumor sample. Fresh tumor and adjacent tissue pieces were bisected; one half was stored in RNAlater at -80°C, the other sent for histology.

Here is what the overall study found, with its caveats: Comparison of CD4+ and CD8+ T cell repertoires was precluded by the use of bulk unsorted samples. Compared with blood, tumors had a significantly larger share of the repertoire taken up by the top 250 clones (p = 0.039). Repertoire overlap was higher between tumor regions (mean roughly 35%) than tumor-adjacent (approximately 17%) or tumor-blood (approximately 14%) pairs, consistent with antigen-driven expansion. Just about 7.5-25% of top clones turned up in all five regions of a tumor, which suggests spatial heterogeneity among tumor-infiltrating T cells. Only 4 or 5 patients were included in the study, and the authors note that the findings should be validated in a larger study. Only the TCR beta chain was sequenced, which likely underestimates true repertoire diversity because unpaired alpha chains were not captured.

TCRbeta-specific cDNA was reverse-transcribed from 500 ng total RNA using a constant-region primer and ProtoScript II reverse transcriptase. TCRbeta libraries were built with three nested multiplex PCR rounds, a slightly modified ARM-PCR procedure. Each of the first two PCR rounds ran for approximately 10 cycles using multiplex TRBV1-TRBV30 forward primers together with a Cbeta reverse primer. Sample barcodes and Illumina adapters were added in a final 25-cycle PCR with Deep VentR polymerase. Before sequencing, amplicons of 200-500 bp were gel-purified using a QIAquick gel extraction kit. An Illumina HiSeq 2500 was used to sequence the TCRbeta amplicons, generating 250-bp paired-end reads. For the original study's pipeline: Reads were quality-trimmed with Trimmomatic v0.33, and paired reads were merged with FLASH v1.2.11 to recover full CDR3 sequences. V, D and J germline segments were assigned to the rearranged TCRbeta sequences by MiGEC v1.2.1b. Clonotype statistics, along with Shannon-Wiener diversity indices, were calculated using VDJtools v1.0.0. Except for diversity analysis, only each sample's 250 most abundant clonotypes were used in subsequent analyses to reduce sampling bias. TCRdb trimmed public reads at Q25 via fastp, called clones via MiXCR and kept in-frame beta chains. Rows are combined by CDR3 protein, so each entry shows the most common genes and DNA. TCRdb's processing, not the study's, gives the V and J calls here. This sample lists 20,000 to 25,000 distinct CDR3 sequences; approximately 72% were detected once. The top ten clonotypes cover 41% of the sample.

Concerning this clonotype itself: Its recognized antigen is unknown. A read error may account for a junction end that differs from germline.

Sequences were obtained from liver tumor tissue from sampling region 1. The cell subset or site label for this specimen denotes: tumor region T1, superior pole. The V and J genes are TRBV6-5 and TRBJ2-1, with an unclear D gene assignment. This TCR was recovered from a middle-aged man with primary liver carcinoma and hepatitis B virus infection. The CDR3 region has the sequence CARSRGATYNEQLF. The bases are TGTGCCAGGAGCCGCGGAGCCACATACAATGAACAGCTCTTC.